This TCR beta chain was sequenced for a study of cytomegalovirus exposure and HLA in healthy donors. Broader study findings: As a later analysis revealed, the rate of TCR association differed by HLA locus, with DRB1 most and HLA-C fewest. Common viral pathogens seemed, in a later analysis, to connect with several of the most significant clusters.

On this clone itself: What it recognizes is unknown.

PCR employed 60 Vbeta and 13 Jbeta primers. Repertoires were generated with immunoSEQ multiplex PCR, while TCRdb's copy carries only in-frame clones and drops some. Here the sample spans about 82,000 clones, approximately 80% being singletons. The sequence derives from a human donor in good health. Sequenced: PBMCs.

As DNA, the CDR3 is TGTGCCAGCAGTTACTCAGCGGATAACTACGAGCAGTACTTC. It translates to CASSYSADNYEQYF. The chain joins TRBV6-6 to TRBJ2-7; D perhaps matches TRBD2 (5 bases). The V end lost 0 bases, the J end lost 3 bases, and 9 bases lay between the germline ends. The CDR3 is made up of 14 amino acids. The V gene's germline CDR1 is MNHNY and CDR2 SVGAGI (reference sequence).